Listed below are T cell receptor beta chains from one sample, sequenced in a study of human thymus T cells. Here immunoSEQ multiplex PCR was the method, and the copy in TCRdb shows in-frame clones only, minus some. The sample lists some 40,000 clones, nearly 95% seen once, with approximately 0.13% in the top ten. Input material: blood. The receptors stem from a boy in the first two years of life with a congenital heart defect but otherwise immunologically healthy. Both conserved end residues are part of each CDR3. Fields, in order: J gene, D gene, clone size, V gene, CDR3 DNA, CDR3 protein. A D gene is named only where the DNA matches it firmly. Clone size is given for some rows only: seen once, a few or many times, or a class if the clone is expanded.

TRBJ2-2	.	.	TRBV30	TGTGCCTGGAGAGGACCCTCGACCGGGGAGCTGTTTTTT	CAWRGPSTGELFF
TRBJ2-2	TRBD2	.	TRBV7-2	TGTGCCAGCAGCTTAATCGGCCTAGCGGGGGGGTACACCGGGGAGCTGTTTTTT	CASSLIGLAGGYTGELFF
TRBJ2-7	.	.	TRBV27	TGTGCCAGCAGTTCAACAGGACCCTCCTACGAGCAGTACTTC	CASSSTGPSYEQYF
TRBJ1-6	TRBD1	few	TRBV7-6	TGTGCCAGCAGCTTCACAGGGGATTCACCCCTCCACTTT	CASSFTGDSPLHF
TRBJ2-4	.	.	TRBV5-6	TGTGCCAGCAGCAGGGGGTCAGGGAACATTCAGTACTTC	CASSRGSGNIQYF
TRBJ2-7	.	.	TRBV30	TGTGCCTGGAGTGCGGGACACTCCTACGAGCAGTACTTC	CAWSAGHSYEQYF
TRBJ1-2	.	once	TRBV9	TGTGCCAGCAGCGCCGGGCCCACAGGGAGCTTTAACTATGGCTACACCTTC	CASSAGPTGSFNYGYTF
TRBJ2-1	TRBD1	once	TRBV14	TGTGCCAGCAGCCACCGGGACAGGGCCTTTTACAATGAGCAGTTCTTC	CASSHRDRAFYNEQFF
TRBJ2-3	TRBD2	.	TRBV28	TGTGCCAGCAGTACCGAGACTAGCGCGTACACAGATACGCAGTATTTT	CASSTETSAYTDTQYF
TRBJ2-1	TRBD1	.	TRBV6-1	TGTGCCAGCAGTGAGGGGCGGGACAGGGATAATGAGCAGTTCTTC	CASSEGRDRDNEQFF
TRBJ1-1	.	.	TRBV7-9	TGTGCCAGCAGCTCCCGGGGCGGGAAGGAGAACACTGAAGCTTTCTTT	CASSSRGGKENTEAFF
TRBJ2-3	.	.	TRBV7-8	TGTGCCAGCAGCACCTACTCGGGGTACACAGATACGCAGTATTTT	CASSTYSGYTDTQYF
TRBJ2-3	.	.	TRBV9	TGTGCCAGCAGCGTAGGTTTTAGCGGTAGCACAGATACGCAGTATTTT	CASSVGFSGSTDTQYF
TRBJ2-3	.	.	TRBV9	TGTGCCAGCAGCGCGGGACTGAGCACAGATACGCAGTATTTT	CASSAGLSTDTQYF
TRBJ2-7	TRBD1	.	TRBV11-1	TGTGCCAGCAGCCCCCGGACAGGGGGCTACGAGCAGTACTTC	CASSPRTGGYEQYF
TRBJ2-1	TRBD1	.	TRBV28	TGTGCCAGCAGTTTCGGGACAGTATACAATGAGCAGTTCTTC	CASSFGTVYNEQFF
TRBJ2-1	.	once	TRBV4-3	TGCGCCAGCAGCCAAGAGGAGTACAATGAGCAGTTCTTC	CASSQEEYNEQFF
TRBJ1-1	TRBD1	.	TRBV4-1	TGCGCCAGCAGCCATAAAGGGACAGGCGTCACTGAAGCTTTCTTT	CASSHKGTGVTEAFF
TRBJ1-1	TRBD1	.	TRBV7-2	TGTGCCAGCAGCAATACAGGGGGCACTGAAGCTTTCTTT	CASSNTGGTEAFF
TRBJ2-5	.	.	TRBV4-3	TGCGCCAGCAGCCAACAGGGGAGAGGAAAAGAGACCCAGTACTTC	CASSQQGRGKETQYF
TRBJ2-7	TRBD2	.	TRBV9	TGTGCCAGCAGCGTAGGGACTAGCGGGGGCTACGAGCAGTACTTC	CASSVGTSGGYEQYF
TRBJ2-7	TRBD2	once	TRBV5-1	TGCGCCAGCAGCTTGGGCGGCGGGGGGGGTTACGAGCAGTACTTC	CASSLGGGGGYEQYF
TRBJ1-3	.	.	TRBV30	TGTGCCTGGAGTGTGACATCTGGAAACACCATATATTTT	CAWSVTSGNTIYF
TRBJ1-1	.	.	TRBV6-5	TGTGCCAGCAGTTACTCGATGTGGGGGGACACTGAAGCTTTCTTT	CASSYSMWGDTEAFF
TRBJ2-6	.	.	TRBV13	TGTGCCAGCAGCCTCTTGACACGCCTAGATACTGGGGCCAACGTCCTGACTTTC	CASSLLTRLDTGANVLTF
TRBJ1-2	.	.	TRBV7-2	TGTGCCAGCAGCTTGCGGCGGGGAGCTAACTATGGCTACACCTTC	CASSLRRGANYGYTF
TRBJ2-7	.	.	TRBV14	TGTGCCAGCAGCCCCGGACTATTGCGGCAGTACTTC	CASSPGLLRQYF
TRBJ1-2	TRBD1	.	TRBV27	TGTGCCAGCAGTCCGCAGGGGGCGCGTGGCTACACCTTC	CASSPQGARGYTF
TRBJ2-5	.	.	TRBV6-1	TGTGCCAGCAGTGAATTCTTGGAAGAGACCCAGTACTTC	CASSEFLEETQYF
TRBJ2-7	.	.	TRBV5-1	TGCGCCAGCAGCTTGGTACTAGCCTCCTACGAGCAGTACTTC	CASSLVLASYEQYF
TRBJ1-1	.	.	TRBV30	TGTGCCTGGAGTTATAGCGCTGAAGCTTTCTTT	CAWSYSAEAFF
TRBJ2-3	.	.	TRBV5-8	TGTGCCAGCAGCTTGGGTCGCGCGGCGGGCACAGATACGCAGTATTTT	CASSLGRAAGTDTQYF
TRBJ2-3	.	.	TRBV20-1	TGCAGTGCTAGCTACGAGGAAACGCAGTATTTT	CSASYEETQYF
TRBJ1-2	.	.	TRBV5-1	TGCGCCAGCAGCTTGGGGGTTCCATATGGCTACACCTTC	CASSLGVPYGYTF
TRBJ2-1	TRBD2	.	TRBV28	TGTGCCAGCAGTTTTGACGGGGGGGCCCATGAGCAGTTCTTC	CASSFDGGAHEQFF
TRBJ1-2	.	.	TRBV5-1	TGCGCCAGCAGCTTCAATGCTCCACTGGCGGGTGGCTACACCTTC	CASSFNAPLAGGYTF